This TCR beta chain was sequenced during a study of blood T cell repertoires in COVID-19. Whole-study context: The United States, Italy and Spain provided the acute and convalescent COVID-19 samples.

Per the study methods: Reference gene primers were amplified, and this amplification served to estimate nucleated cell counts. Assay: immunoSEQ multiplex PCR; the TCRdb copy retains only in-frame clones and omits some. The V and J calls and clone size were taken over from that table, and D and trimming were inferred from the DNA. Of about 370,000 clones listed, roughly nine tenths are singletons. Recruitment covered fewer than 25 US areas and drew participants whose ages spanned roughly 18 to 89 years. The sequence derives from a woman between 35 and 50 years old who had been exposed to COVID-19. Sequencing input: PBMCs or T cells enriched from blood (not recorded which).

The CDR3 nucleotides read TGTGCCAGTAGCCACCAGGTCCAGGGAGGCTATGGCTACACCTTC. This gives the protein CASSHQVQGGYGYTF. The chain carries TRBV19 and TRBJ1-2, with D tentatively TRBD1 (5 bases). The CDR3 loop spans 15 amino acids. Germline V CDR1 and CDR2: LNHDA, SQIVND (reference sequence). Trimming pared 6 bases from V and 4 bases from J, leaving 18 bases between.